This T cell receptor beta chain was sequenced during a study of T cell responses to AZD1222 COVID-19 vaccine. Profiling relied on immunoSEQ multiplex PCR, and the TCRdb table lists in-frame clones only, not all of them. The repertoire has around 120,000 clones, roughly 90% of them found once; the top ten carry more than 2.5%. V gave up 4 bases and J gave up 4 bases, with 12 bases separating them. The CDR3 spans 14 residues. CDR1 and CDR2 (germline): SGHRS, YFSETQ. Findings of the study overall: Sampled repertoires all dated from after the peak T cell response. Most donors were white British, females outnumbered males, and clonal diversity was possibly underestimated.

Concerning this clone itself: Its specificity is unknown.

The clonotype comes from an adult in good health. The chain joins TRBV5-1 to TRBJ2-1, with D maybe TRBD2 (5 bases). Specimen: peripheral blood, collected on day 0 of AZD1222 vaccination. The CDR3 DNA follows: TGCGCCAGCAGCCGGACTTCACTTTACAATGAGCAGTTCTTC. Encoded protein: CASSRTSLYNEQFF. Combining the CDR3 with reference TRBV5-1 and TRBJ2-1 gives the whole variable domain KAGVTQTPRYLIKTRGQQVTLSCSPISGHRSVSWYQQTPGQGLQFLFEYFSETQRNKGNFPGRFSGRQFSNSRSEMNVSTLELGDSALYLCASSRTSLYNEQFFGPGTRLTVL.